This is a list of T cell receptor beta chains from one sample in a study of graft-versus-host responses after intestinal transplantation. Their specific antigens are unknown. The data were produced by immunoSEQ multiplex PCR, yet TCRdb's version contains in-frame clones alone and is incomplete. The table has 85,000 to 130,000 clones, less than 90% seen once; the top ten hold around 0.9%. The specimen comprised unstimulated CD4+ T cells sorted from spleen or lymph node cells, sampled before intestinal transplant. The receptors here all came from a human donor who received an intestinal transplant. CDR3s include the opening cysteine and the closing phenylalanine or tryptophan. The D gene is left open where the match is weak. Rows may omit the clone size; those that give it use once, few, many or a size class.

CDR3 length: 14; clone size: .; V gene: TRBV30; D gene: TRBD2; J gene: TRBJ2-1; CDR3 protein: CAWRLAGYYNEQFF; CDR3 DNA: TGTGCCTGGAGACTAGCGGGATACTACAATGAGCAGTTCTTC
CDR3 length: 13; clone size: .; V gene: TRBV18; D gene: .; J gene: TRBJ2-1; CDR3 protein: CASSPLDNGEQFF; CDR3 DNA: TGTGCCAGCTCACCACTGGACAATGGTGAGCAGTTCTTC
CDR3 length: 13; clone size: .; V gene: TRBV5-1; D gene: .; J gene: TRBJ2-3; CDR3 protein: CASSLGGRDTQYF; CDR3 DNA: TGCGCCAGCAGCTTGGGGGGCCGGGATACGCAGTATTTT
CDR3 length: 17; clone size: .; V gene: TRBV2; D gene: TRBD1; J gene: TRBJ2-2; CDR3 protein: CASRASGTVFITGELFF; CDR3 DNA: TGTGCCAGCAGAGCTTCCGGGACAGTGTTTATCACCGGGGAGCTGTTTTTT
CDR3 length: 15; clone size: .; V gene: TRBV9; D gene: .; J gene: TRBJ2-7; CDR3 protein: CASSVGSLSSYEQYF; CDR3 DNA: TGTGCCAGCAGCGTAGGGTCTCTTTCCTCCTACGAGCAGTACTTC
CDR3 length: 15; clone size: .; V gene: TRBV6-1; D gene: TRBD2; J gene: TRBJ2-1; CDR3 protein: CATSSGSAPYNEQFF; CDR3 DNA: TGTGCCACATCTAGCGGGAGCGCTCCCTACAATGAGCAGTTCTTC
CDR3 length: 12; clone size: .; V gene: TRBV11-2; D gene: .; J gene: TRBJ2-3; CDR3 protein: CASSIRTDTQYF; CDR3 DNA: TGTGCCAGCAGCATAAGGACAGATACGCAGTATTTT
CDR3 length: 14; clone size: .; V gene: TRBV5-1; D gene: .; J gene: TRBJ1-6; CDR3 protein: CASSYTEGNSPLHF; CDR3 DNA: TGCGCCAGCAGCTATACCGAGGGGAATTCACCCCTCCACTTT
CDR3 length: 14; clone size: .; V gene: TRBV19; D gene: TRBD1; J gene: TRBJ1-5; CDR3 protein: CASSIGRGDQPQHF; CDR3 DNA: TGTGCCAGTAGTATTGGCAGGGGGGATCAGCCCCAGCATTTT
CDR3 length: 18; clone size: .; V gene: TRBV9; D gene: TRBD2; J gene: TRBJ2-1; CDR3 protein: CASSVFGLAGYTYNEQFF; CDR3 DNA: TGTGCCAGCAGCGTCTTCGGACTAGCGGGATACACCTACAATGAGCAGTTCTTC
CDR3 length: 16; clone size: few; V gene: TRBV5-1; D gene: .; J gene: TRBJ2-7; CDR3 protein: CASSLSPTGSGYEQYF; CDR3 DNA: TGCGCCAGCAGCTTGTCTCCCACAGGGTCCGGCTACGAGCAGTACTTC
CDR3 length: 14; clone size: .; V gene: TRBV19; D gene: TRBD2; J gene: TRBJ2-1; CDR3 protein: CASRKAGGPNEQFF; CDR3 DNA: TGTGCCAGTAGAAAAGCGGGAGGGCCAAATGAGCAGTTCTTC
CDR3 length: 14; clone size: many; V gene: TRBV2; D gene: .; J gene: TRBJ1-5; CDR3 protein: CASRGGLLNQPQHF; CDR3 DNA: TGTGCCAGCCGGGGGGGCCTACTCAATCAGCCCCAGCATTTT
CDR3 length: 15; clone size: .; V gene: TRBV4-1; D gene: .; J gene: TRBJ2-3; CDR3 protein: CASSLTPILTDTQYF; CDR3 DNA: TGCGCCAGCAGCCTGACACCCATCCTCACAGATACGCAGTATTTT
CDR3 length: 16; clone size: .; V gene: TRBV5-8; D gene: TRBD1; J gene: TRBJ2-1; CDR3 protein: CASSLKPGQAYNEQFF; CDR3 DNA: TGTGCCAGCAGCTTGAAACCCGGACAGGCTTACAATGAGCAGTTCTTC
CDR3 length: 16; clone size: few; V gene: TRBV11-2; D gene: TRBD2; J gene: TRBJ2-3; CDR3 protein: CASSLIAGGNTDTQYF; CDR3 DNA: TGTGCCAGCAGCCTAATAGCGGGAGGTAACACAGATACGCAGTATTTT
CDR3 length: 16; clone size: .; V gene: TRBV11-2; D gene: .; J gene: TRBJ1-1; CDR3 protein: CASSLAASPMNTEAFF; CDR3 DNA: TGTGCCAGCAGCTTAGCTGCCAGCCCAATGAACACTGAAGCTTTCTTT
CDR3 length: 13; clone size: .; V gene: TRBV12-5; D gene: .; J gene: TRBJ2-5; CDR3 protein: CASGPPSAETQYF; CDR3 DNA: TGTGCTAGTGGGCCTCCTAGCGCGGAGACCCAGTACTTC
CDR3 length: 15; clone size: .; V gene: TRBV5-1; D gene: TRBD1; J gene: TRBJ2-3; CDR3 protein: CASSQGQPRTDTQYF; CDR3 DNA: TGCGCCAGCAGCCAGGGACAGCCAAGGACAGATACGCAGTATTTT
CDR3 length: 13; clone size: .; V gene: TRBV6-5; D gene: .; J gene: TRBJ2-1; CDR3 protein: CASSGQGVNEQFF; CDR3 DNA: TGTGCCAGCAGTGGGCAGGGAGTGAATGAGCAGTTCTTC
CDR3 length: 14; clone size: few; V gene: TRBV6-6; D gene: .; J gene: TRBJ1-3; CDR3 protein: CASCSDFIGNTIYF; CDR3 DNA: TGTGCCAGCTGCTCGGACTTCATTGGAAACACCATATATTTT
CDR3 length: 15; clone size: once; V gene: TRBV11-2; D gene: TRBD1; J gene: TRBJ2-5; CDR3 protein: CASSLDPTGRETQYF; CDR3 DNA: TGTGCCAGCAGCTTAGATCCGACAGGGCGGGAGACCCAGTACTTC
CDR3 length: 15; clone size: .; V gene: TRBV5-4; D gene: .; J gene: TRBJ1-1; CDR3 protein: CASSLGGQTYTEAFF; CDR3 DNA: TGTGCCAGCAGCTTGGGAGGACAGACCTACACTGAAGCTTTCTTT
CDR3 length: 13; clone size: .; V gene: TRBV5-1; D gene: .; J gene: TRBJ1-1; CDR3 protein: CASSSSSNTEAFF; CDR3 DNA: TGCGCCAGCAGCTCCAGTTCGAACACTGAAGCTTTCTTT
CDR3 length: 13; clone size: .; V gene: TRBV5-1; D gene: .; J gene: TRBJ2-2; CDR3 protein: CASSKPGTGELFF; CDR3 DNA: TGCGCCAGCAGCAAACCCGGGACCGGGGAGCTGTTTTTT
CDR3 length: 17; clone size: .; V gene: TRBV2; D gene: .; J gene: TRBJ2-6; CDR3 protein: CASSEWSSSSGANVLTF; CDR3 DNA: TGTGCCAGCAGTGAATGGAGTTCCAGCTCTGGGGCCAACGTCCTGACTTTC
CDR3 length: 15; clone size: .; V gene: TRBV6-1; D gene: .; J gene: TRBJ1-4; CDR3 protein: CASSVHTTTNEKLFF; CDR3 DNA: TGTGCCAGCAGTGTGCACACCACAACTAATGAAAAACTGTTTTTT
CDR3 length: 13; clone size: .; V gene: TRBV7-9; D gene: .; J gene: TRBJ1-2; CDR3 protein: CASSFGDRNGYTF; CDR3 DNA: TGTGCGAGCAGCTTTGGGGATAGGAATGGCTACACCTTC
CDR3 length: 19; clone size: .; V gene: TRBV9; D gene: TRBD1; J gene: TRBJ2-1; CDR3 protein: CASSVEGTGGPSSYNEQFF; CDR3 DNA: TGTGCCAGCAGCGTAGAGGGGACAGGGGGCCCCAGCTCCTACAATGAGCAGTTCTTC
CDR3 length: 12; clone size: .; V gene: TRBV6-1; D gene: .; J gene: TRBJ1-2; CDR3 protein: CASTDGIDGYTF; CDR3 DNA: TGTGCCAGCACTGACGGCATCGACGGCTACACCTTC
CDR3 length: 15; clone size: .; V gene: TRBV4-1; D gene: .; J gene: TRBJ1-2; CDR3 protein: CASSQGSQTDYGYTF; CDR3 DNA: TGCGCCAGCAGCCAAGGCTCCCAGACCGACTATGGCTACACCTTC
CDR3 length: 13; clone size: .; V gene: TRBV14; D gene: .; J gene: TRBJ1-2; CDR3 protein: CASSLRSNYGYTF; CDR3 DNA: TGTGCCAGCAGCCTGCGGAGTAACTATGGCTACACCTTC
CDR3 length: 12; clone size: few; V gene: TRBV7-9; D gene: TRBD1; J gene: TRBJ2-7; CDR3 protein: CASSPTGDEQYF; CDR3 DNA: TGTGCCAGCAGCCCAACAGGGGACGAGCAGTACTTC
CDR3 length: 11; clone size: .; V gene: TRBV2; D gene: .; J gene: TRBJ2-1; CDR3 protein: CASSRHNPQFF; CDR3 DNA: TGTGCCAGCAGTCGGCATAACCCCCAGTTCTTC
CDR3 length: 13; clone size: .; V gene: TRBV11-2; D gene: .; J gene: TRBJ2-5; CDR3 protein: CASTSIRSETQYF; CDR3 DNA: TGTGCCAGCACCTCCATTAGATCTGAGACCCAGTACTTC
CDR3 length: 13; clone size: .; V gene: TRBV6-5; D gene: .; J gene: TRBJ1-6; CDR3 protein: CASTGGENSPLHF; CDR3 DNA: TGTGCCAGCACCGGGGGAGAGAATTCACCCCTCCACTTT
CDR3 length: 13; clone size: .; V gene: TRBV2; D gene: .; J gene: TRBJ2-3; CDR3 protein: CASSVPNTDTQYF; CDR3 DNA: TGTGCCAGCAGTGTGCCCAACACAGATACGCAGTATTTT
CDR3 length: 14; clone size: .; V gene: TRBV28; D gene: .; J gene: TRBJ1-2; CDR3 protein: CASSLSVRNYGYTF; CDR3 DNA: TGTGCCAGCAGTTTATCCGTCAGGAACTATGGCTACACCTTC
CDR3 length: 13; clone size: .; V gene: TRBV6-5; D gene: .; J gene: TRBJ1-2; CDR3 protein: CASSNGGYDGYTF; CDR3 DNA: TGTGCCAGCAGTAATGGAGGTTATGATGGCTACACCTTC
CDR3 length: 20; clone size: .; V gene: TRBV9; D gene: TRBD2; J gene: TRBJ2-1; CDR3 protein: CASSVSLAGGTLSSYNEQFF; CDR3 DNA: TGTGCCAGCAGCGTCTCCCTAGCGGGAGGAACCCTCAGCTCCTACAATGAGCAGTTCTTC
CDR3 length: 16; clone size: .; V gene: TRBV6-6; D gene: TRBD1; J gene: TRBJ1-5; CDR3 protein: CASSYTTGGTNQPQHF; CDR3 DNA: TGTGCCAGCAGTTACACGACAGGGGGTACCAATCAGCCCCAGCATTTT